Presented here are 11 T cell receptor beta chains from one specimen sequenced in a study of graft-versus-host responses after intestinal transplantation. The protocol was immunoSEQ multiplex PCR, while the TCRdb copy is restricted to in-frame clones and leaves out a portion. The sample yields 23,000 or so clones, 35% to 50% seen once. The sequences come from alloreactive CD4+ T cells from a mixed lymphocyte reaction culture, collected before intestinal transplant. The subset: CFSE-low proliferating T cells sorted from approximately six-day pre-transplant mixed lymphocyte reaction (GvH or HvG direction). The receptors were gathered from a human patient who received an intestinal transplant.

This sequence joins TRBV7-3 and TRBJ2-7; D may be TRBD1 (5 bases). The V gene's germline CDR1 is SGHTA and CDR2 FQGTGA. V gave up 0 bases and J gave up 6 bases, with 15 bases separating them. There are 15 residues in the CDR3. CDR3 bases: TGTGCCAGCAGCTTAACGTATTCAGGGTTCGGCGAGCAGTACTTC. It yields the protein CASSLTYSGFGEQYF. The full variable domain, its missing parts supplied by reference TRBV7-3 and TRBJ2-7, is GAGVSQTPSNKVTEKGKYVELRCDPISGHTALYWYRQSLGQGPEFLIYFQGTGAADDSGLPNDRFFAVRPEGSVSTLKIQRTERGDSAVYLCASSLTYSGFGEQYFGPGTRLTVT.

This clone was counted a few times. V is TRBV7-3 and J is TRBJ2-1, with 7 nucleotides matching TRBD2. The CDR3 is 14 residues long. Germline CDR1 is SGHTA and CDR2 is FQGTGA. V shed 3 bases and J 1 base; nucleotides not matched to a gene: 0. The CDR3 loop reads CASSFGGSYNEQFF. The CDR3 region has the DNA TGTGCCAGCAGCTTCGGGGGGTCCTACAATGAGCAGTTCTTC. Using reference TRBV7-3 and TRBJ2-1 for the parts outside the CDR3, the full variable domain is GAGVSQTPSNKVTEKGKYVELRCDPISGHTALYWYRQSLGQGPEFLIYFQGTGAADDSGLPNDRFFAVRPEGSVSTLKIQRTERGDSAVYLCASSFGGSYNEQFFGPGTRLTVL.

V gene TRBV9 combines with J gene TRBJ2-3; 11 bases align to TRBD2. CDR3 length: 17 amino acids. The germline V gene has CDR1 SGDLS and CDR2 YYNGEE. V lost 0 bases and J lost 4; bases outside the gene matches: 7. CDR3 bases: TGTGCCAGCAGCGTAGCTCCCTTAGCGGGGGGGGCAGATACGCAGTATTTT. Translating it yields CASSVAPLAGGADTQYF.

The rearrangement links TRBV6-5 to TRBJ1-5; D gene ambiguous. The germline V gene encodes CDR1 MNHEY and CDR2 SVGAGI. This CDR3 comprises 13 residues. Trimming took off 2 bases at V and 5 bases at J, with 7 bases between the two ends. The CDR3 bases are TGTGCCAGCAGTTACGTAAGCCATCAGCCCCAGCATTTT. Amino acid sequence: CASSYVSHQPQHF.

The DNA for the CDR3 is TGTGCGACCGGTTTCGGGACCGGGGAGCTGTTTTTT. Translated, it gives CATGFGTGELFF. The chain has TRBV15 and TRBJ2-2; D gene ambiguous. CDR1 LNHNV and CDR2 YYDKDF come from the germline V gene (reference sequence). The CDR3 runs 12 residues.

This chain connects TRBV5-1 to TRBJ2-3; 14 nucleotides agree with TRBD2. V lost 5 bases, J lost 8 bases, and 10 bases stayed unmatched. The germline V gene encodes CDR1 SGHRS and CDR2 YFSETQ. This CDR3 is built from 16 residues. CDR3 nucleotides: TGCGCCAGCAGAGCAACCGGGACTAGCGGGAGTGGTACGCAGTATTTT. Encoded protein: CASRATGTSGSGTQYF.

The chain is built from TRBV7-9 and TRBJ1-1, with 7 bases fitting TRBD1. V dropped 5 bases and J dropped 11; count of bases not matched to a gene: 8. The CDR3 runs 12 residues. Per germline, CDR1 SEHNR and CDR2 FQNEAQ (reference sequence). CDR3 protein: CASSQGTAMAFF. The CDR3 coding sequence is TGTGCCAGCAGCCAGGGGACAGCAATGGCTTTCTTT.

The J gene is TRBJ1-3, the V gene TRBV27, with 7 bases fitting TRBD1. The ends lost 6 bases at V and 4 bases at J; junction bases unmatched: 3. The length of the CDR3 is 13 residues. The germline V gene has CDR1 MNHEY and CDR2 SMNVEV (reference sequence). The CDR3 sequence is CASRPTGGNTIYF. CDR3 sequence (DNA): TGTGCCAGCAGACCGACAGGGGGAAACACCATATATTTT.

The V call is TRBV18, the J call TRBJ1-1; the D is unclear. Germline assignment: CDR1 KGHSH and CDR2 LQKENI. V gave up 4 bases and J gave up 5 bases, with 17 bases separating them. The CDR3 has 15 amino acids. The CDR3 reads CASSRGVSTSTEAFF. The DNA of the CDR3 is TGTGCCAGCTCACGCGGGGTTAGTACGTCGACTGAAGCTTTCTTT.

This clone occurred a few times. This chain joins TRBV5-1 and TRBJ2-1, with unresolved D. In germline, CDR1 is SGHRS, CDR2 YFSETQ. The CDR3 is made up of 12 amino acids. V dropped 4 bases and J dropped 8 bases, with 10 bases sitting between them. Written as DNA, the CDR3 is TGCGCCAGCAGCGGGTGGGCTGATGAGCAGTTCTTC. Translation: CASSGWADEQFF. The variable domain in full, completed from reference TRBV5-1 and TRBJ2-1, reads KAGVTQTPRYLIKTRGQQVTLSCSPISGHRSVSWYQQTPGQGLQFLFEYFSETQRNKGNFPGRFSGRQFSNSRSEMNVSTLELGDSALYLCASSGWADEQFFGPGTRLTVL.

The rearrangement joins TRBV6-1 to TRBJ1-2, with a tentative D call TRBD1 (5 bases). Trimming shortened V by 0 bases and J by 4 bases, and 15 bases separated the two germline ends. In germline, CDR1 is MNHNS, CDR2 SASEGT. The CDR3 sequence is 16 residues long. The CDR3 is CASSEAGQGLSYGYTF. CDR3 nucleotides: TGTGCCAGCAGTGAAGCGGGGCAGGGACTATCCTATGGCTACACCTTC.